Presented here are 17 T cell receptor beta chains from one specimen sequenced in a study of PD-1 blockade in classical Hodgkin lymphoma. Autologous stem cell transplantation was followed by relapse in every patient, and brentuximab vedotin exposure varied. The data were produced by immunoSEQ multiplex PCR, yet TCRdb's version contains in-frame clones alone and is incomplete. The data hold more than 30,000 clones, with over 60% observed a single time. The sample consisted of peripheral blood mononuclear cells (PBMCs), taken before the second cycle of nivolumab. Receptors were obtained from a human donor with classical Hodgkin lymphoma.

This clone appeared a few times. The rearrangement joins TRBV7-9 to TRBJ1-1; 7 bases fit TRBD1. V was pared by 4 bases and J by 6 bases, with 8 bases of the junction left unmatched. Per germline, CDR1 SEHNR and CDR2 FQNEAQ (reference sequence). The CDR3 is 14 residues long. Here the CDR3 DNA reads TGTGCCAGCAGCTGGGCCGGGACAGACTCTGAAGCTTTCTTT. Protein sequence: CASSWAGTDSEAFF.

This clone has more than one count but fewer than ten. The CDR3 protein is CASSEVGDTQYF. The CDR3 coding sequence is TGTGCCAGCAGTGAGGTTGGGGATACGCAGTATTTT. The chain couples TRBV2 to TRBJ2-3; D ambiguous. The germline CDR1 and CDR2 sequences are SNHLY and FYNNEI. V was pared by 3 bases and J by 6 bases, with 7 bases between. This CDR3 spans 12 amino acids. The complete variable domain, with remaining parts taken from reference TRBV2 and TRBJ2-3, reads EPEVTQTPSHQVTQMGQEVILRCVPISNHLYFYWYRQILGQKVEFLVSFYNNEISEKSEIFDDQFSVERPDGSNFTLKIRSTKLEDSAMYFCASSEVGDTQYFGPGTRLTVL.

The rearrangement joins TRBV7-2 to TRBJ1-4; 11 bases are shared with TRBD1. V lost 0 bases, J lost 7 bases, and 1 base stayed unmatched. The CDR3 is made up of 15 amino acids. Germline V lookup: CDR1 SGHTA, CDR2 FQGNSA. DNA for the CDR3: TGTGCCAGCAGCTTAGCGGGGACAGGGGGTGAAAAACTGTTTTTT. Protein sequence: CASSLAGTGGEKLFF.

The sample holds one count of this clone. V is TRBV30 and J is TRBJ2-7; 8 bases line up with TRBD2. Germline CDR1 is GTSNPN and CDR2 is SVGIG (reference sequence). With 0 bases clipped from V and 7 bases from J, the junction kept 8 bases outside the gene matches. This CDR3 comprises 14 residues. The CDR3 sequence: CAWSVRGGHREQYF. CDR3 in DNA: TGTGCCTGGAGTGTACGGGGGGGCCATAGGGAGCAGTACTTC.

This sequence joins TRBV19 and TRBJ1-3; possible D gene TRBD1, 5 bases. This CDR3 spans 15 amino acids. Trimming shortened V by 6 bases and J by 2 bases, and 14 bases separated the two germline ends. Germline V CDR1 and CDR2: LNHDA, SQIVND (reference sequence). The CDR3 protein is CASRPWDYTGNTIYF. The CDR3 coding sequence is TGTGCCAGTAGGCCTTGGGACTATACTGGAAACACCATATATTTT.

The chain joins TRBV7-2 to TRBJ2-1, with D unclear. The germline V gene has CDR1 SGHTA and CDR2 FQGNSA. Between the trimmed V and J ends, which lost 1 base and 9 bases, there was a span of 19 bases. This CDR3 is 16 amino acids long. The CDR3 bases are TGTGCCAGCAGCTTAGTATTGGCCTCGTCTCGGCTTGAGCAGTTCTTC. This sequence encodes CASSLVLASSRLEQFF.

The gene calls are TRBV7-9 and TRBJ2-3; D possibly matches TRBD1 or TRBD2 (6 bases each). CDR1 and CDR2 (germline): SEHNR, FQNEAQ (reference sequence). This CDR3 contains 15 residues. Trimming removed 2 bases from V and 5 bases from J, with 14 bases in between. The CDR3, as DNA: TGTGCCAGCAGCTTAAGACGGGGGCCCATAGATACGCAGTATTTT. This gives the protein CASSLRRGPIDTQYF.

The chain links TRBV2 to TRBJ1-4; D is ambiguous. Germline values: CDR1 SNHLY, CDR2 FYNNEI. The V gene lost 8 bases and the J gene lost 4 bases, with 11 bases spanning the gap. CDR3 length: 13 residues. The CDR3 nucleotides are TGTGCCAGCGCGGGGAGAGGTAATGAAAAACTGTTTTTT. Its translation is CASAGRGNEKLFF.

The chain combines TRBV4-3 with TRBJ1-1, with D tentatively TRBD1 (5 bases). Trimming took off 4 bases at V and 3 bases at J, with 18 bases between the two ends. Germline CDR1 reads LGHNA; CDR2 reads YSLEER. The CDR3 length is 16 residues. CDR3 protein: CASSPAGGVGYTEAFF. The CDR3 coding sequence is TGCGCCAGCAGCCCTGCCGGGGGGGTTGGTTACACTGAAGCTTTCTTT.

The chain uses TRBV29-1 and TRBJ2-7; 8 bases fit TRBD1. CDR3 length equals 11 residues. J lost 8 bases, V lost 7 bases, and 7 bases had no gene match. Germline V gene lookup returns CDR1 SQVTM and CDR2 ANQGSEA. The CDR3 coding sequence is TGCAGCGGCGACTCAGGGGGCCAGCAGTACTTC. Residues: CSGDSGGQQYF.

A few counts support this clone. The J gene is TRBJ2-3, the V gene TRBV2; unclear D gene. Trimming cost V 7 bases and J 3 bases, with 11 bases left between them. The CDR3 runs to 13 residues. The germline CDR1 and CDR2 sequences are SNHLY and FYNNEI. In DNA form, the CDR3 reads TGTGCCAGCACTCCTGGAACTACAGATACGCAGTATTTT. Encoded protein: CASTPGTTDTQYF.

By share, this clone counts as medium-sized. V gene TRBV4-1 combines with J gene TRBJ2-7, with D possibly TRBD1 on 6 matching bases. The ends were cut back, 4 bases at V and 4 bases at J, with 8 bases in the middle. The length of the CDR3 is 12 residues. Germline V lookup: CDR1 MGHRA, CDR2 YSYEKL. The CDR3 DNA reads as TGCGCCAGCAGCCCACAGGGTTACGAGCAGTACTTC. Its protein product is CASSPQGYEQYF.

The chain couples TRBV5-4 to TRBJ2-1; 8 bases match TRBD1. The CDR3 spans 14 residues. In germline, CDR1 is SGHNT, CDR2 YYREEE (reference sequence). J lost 9 bases, V lost 0 bases, and 5 bases had no gene match. The CDR3 bases are TGTGCCAGCAGCTTGGGGACAGGGAGTAGTGAGCAGTTCTTC. Protein product: CASSLGTGSSEQFF. The entire variable domain, with the rest obtained from reference TRBV5-4 and TRBJ2-1, is as follows: ETGVTQSPTHLIKTRGQQVTLRCSSQSGHNTVSWYQQALGQGPQFIFQYYREEENGRGNFPPRFSGLQFPNYSSELNVNALELDDSALYLCASSLGTGSSEQFFGPGTRLTVL.

This sequence joins TRBV5-1 and TRBJ2-3; 9 nucleotides line up with TRBD2. Germline CDR1 SGHRS, CDR2 YFSETQ. The CDR3 is 15 residues long. Unmatched junction bases numbered 3, after V lost 0 bases and J lost 4 bases. The CDR3 DNA reads TGCGCCAGCAGCTTGGAAGTAGCGGGGGCAGATACGCAGTATTTT. Its translation: CASSLEVAGADTQYF.

The chain recombines TRBV6-6 with TRBJ2-1; 11 positions agree with TRBD2. The CDR3 contains 14 residues. The ends lost 2 bases at V and 6 bases at J; junction bases unmatched: 0. Germline loops: CDR1 MNHNY, CDR2 SVGAGI (reference sequence). The CDR3 loop is CASSYGTSGNEQFF. DNA of the CDR3: TGTGCCAGCAGTTACGGGACTAGCGGCAATGAGCAGTTCTTC.

This clone was observed a few times. The V call is TRBV11-2, the J call TRBJ2-7; a possible D gene is TRBD2 (5 bases). V shed 1 base and J shed 6 bases, with 13 bases lying between them. The CDR3 runs to 14 residues. CDR1 and CDR2 from the germline V gene are SGHAT and FQNNGV. The CDR3 region is CASSLVASHGEQYF. In DNA form, the CDR3 reads TGTGCCAGCAGCTTAGTGGCTAGCCATGGCGAGCAGTACTTC.

CDR3 residues: CASTPPGAPLNEQFF. The CDR3 DNA follows: TGTGCCAGCACCCCGCCCGGGGCCCCTCTTAATGAGCAGTTCTTC. The chain is built from TRBV6-6 and TRBJ2-1; D could derive from TRBD1 or TRBD2 (5 bases each). Germline V gene data show CDR1 as MNHNY and CDR2 as SVGAGI (reference sequence). The CDR3 length is 15 residues. With 7 bases removed from V and 7 bases from J, the gap between germline ends came to 20 bases.